These T cell receptor beta chains were read from a single sample in a study of cytomegalovirus exposure and HLA in healthy donors. Sequenced by immunoSEQ multiplex PCR; TCRdb stores in-frame clones only, minus some. Altogether approximately 190,000 clones are present, approximately 80% being singletons, with the ten largest covering around 2%. The material sequenced was PBMCs. The receptors derive from a woman aged 18-29 years in good health and CMV-seropositive. CDR3s include the opening cysteine and the closing phenylalanine or tryptophan. Fields, in order: clone size, V gene, D gene, J gene, CDR3 DNA, CDR3 protein. A D gene is named only where the DNA matches it firmly. For some rows the clone size is stated as once, few or many, or as a class when expanded; others skip it.

abundance: .
v_gene: TRBV4-2
d_gene: TRBD2
j_gene: TRBJ2-7
CDR3nt: TGTGCCAGCAGCCAATTGGCGGGGGGGCCGAACGAGCAGTACTTC
CDR3aa: CASSQLAGGPNEQYF

abundance: .
v_gene: TRBV2
d_gene: .
j_gene: TRBJ1-2
CDR3nt: TGTGCCAGCAGCCCAGGGGATGGCTACACCTTC
CDR3aa: CASSPGDGYTF

abundance: .
v_gene: TRBV6-4
d_gene: .
j_gene: TRBJ2-3
CDR3nt: TGTGCCAGCAGTGACGCGGCTAGCGCCCCGGATACGCAGTATTTT
CDR3aa: CASSDAASAPDTQYF

abundance: .
v_gene: TRBV6-1
d_gene: .
j_gene: TRBJ1-2
CDR3nt: TGTGCCAGCAGTGAAGCGTCCAGGGACAATGGCTACACCTTC
CDR3aa: CASSEASRDNGYTF

abundance: .
v_gene: TRBV30
d_gene: .
j_gene: TRBJ1-2
CDR3nt: TGTGCCTGGAGGGGGCAACCTTATGGCTACACCTTC
CDR3aa: CAWRGQPYGYTF

abundance: .
v_gene: TRBV7-3
d_gene: TRBD1
j_gene: TRBJ2-1
CDR3nt: TGTGCCAGCAGCAACACGGACAGGGACCCCTACAATGAGCAGTTCTTC
CDR3aa: CASSNTDRDPYNEQFF

abundance: .
v_gene: TRBV28
d_gene: .
j_gene: TRBJ1-1
CDR3nt: TGTGCCAGCCTGGGCGGGTTAGTGGCTTTCTTT
CDR3aa: CASLGGLVAFF

abundance: few
v_gene: TRBV29-1
d_gene: .
j_gene: TRBJ1-1
CDR3nt: TGCAGCGTTGAACCGACAGCGGGGACTGAAGCTTTCTTT
CDR3aa: CSVEPTAGTEAFF

abundance: .
v_gene: TRBV6-1
d_gene: .
j_gene: TRBJ2-7
CDR3nt: TGTGCCAGCAGTGAATTACTTAGCGAGCAGTACTTC
CDR3aa: CASSELLSEQYF

abundance: .
v_gene: TRBV9
d_gene: .
j_gene: TRBJ1-2
CDR3nt: TGTGCCAGCAGCTCTCAGGGTGGCTACACCTTC
CDR3aa: CASSSQGGYTF

abundance: .
v_gene: TRBV30
d_gene: .
j_gene: TRBJ2-5
CDR3nt: TGTGCCTGGATGGAGGGGGCAGGGGAGACCCAGTACTTC
CDR3aa: CAWMEGAGETQYF

abundance: .
v_gene: TRBV11-2
d_gene: .
j_gene: TRBJ1-2
CDR3nt: TGTGCCAGCAGCTTAGCAGGGGTTGGTGGCTACACCTTC
CDR3aa: CASSLAGVGGYTF

abundance: .
v_gene: TRBV14
d_gene: TRBD1
j_gene: TRBJ1-1
CDR3nt: TGTGCCAGCAGCCCGATACAGGGGGCGAACACTGAAGCTTTCTTT
CDR3aa: CASSPIQGANTEAFF

abundance: .
v_gene: TRBV28
d_gene: .
j_gene: TRBJ1-4
CDR3nt: TGTGCCAGCAGGAATCAGGGAGGCACTAATGAAAAACTGTTTTTT
CDR3aa: CASRNQGGTNEKLFF

abundance: .
v_gene: TRBV19
d_gene: .
j_gene: TRBJ1-5
CDR3nt: TGTGCCAGTAGTTGGACAGCTAATCAGCCCCAGCATTTT
CDR3aa: CASSWTANQPQHF

abundance: .
v_gene: TRBV6-1
d_gene: TRBD2
j_gene: TRBJ2-4
CDR3nt: TGTGCCAGCAGTGCTCAAGGGAGGGACATTCAGTACTTC
CDR3aa: CASSAQGRDIQYF

abundance: .
v_gene: TRBV6-1
d_gene: TRBD2
j_gene: TRBJ2-3
CDR3nt: TGTGCCAGCAGTCTAGCGGGGCGCACAGATACGCAGTATTTT
CDR3aa: CASSLAGRTDTQYF

abundance: .
v_gene: TRBV7-7
d_gene: TRBD2
j_gene: TRBJ2-1
CDR3nt: TGTGCCAGCAGCGCCTACTCTCCTAGCGGGGGGCCGAACAATGAGCAGTTCTTC
CDR3aa: CASSAYSPSGGPNNEQFF

abundance: .
v_gene: TRBV5-1
d_gene: TRBD2
j_gene: TRBJ2-1
CDR3nt: TGCGCCAGCAGCTCGGGGGGCTCCTACAATGAGCAGTTCTTC
CDR3aa: CASSSGGSYNEQFF

abundance: .
v_gene: TRBV5-1
d_gene: .
j_gene: TRBJ1-3
CDR3nt: TGCGCCAGCAGCTTTGGCATCTCTGGAAACACCATATATTTT
CDR3aa: CASSFGISGNTIYF

abundance: .
v_gene: TRBV6-1
d_gene: TRBD1
j_gene: TRBJ1-1
CDR3nt: TGTGCCAGCAACAGACAGGGAAGCACTGAAGCTTTCTTT
CDR3aa: CASNRQGSTEAFF

abundance: .
v_gene: TRBV9
d_gene: .
j_gene: TRBJ2-1
CDR3nt: TGTGCCAGCAGCCCCCTGGCTCAGGGGCCGGGGAATGAGCAGTTCTTC
CDR3aa: CASSPLAQGPGNEQFF

abundance: .
v_gene: TRBV5-1
d_gene: .
j_gene: TRBJ1-6
CDR3nt: TGCGCCAGCAGCTTGGAGTCGGTTAATAATTCACCCCTCCACTTT
CDR3aa: CASSLESVNNSPLHF

abundance: .
v_gene: TRBV5-6
d_gene: .
j_gene: TRBJ1-2
CDR3nt: TGTGCCAGCAGCTCACCGGGACTAGCGGGGTCTGGCTACACCTTC
CDR3aa: CASSSPGLAGSGYTF

abundance: .
v_gene: TRBV7-3
d_gene: TRBD1
j_gene: TRBJ1-5
CDR3nt: TGTGCCAGCAGCTTAGACCGCCCGGGACAGATCTATAGCAATCAGCCCCAGCATTTT
CDR3aa: CASSLDRPGQIYSNQPQHF

abundance: once
v_gene: TRBV28
d_gene: TRBD1
j_gene: TRBJ2-2
CDR3nt: TGTGCCAGCAGTCTCCACAGGGGCACCGGGGAGCTGTTTTTT
CDR3aa: CASSLHRGTGELFF

abundance: .
v_gene: TRBV29-1
d_gene: .
j_gene: TRBJ2-1
CDR3nt: TGCAGCGTTGAAGTTGAGAGGATTGAGCAGTTCTTC
CDR3aa: CSVEVERIEQFF

abundance: few
v_gene: TRBV19
d_gene: TRBD1
j_gene: TRBJ2-1
CDR3nt: TGTGCCCGCCGGGGACAGTCAAATGAGCAGTTCTTC
CDR3aa: CARRGQSNEQFF

abundance: .
v_gene: TRBV19
d_gene: .
j_gene: TRBJ2-7
CDR3nt: TGTGCCAGTAGTAACTCGTACTACGAGCAGTACTTC
CDR3aa: CASSNSYYEQYF

abundance: .
v_gene: TRBV19
d_gene: TRBD1
j_gene: TRBJ1-1
CDR3nt: TGTGCCAGTAGTAGAGGGACAGGGGGTGAAGCTTTCTTT
CDR3aa: CASSRGTGGEAFF

abundance: .
v_gene: TRBV5-4
d_gene: .
j_gene: TRBJ2-5
CDR3nt: TGTGCCAGCAGCTCCGGTCTTACCCAAGAGACCCAGTACTTC
CDR3aa: CASSSGLTQETQYF

abundance: .
v_gene: TRBV7-2
d_gene: TRBD2
j_gene: TRBJ2-7
CDR3nt: TGTGCCAGCAGTCCTATTAGCGGGAGTCCCTACGAGCAGTACTTC
CDR3aa: CASSPISGSPYEQYF

abundance: .
v_gene: TRBV4-1
d_gene: .
j_gene: TRBJ2-1
CDR3nt: TGCGCCAGCAGCCTCGGACCCCGACTAGTGCGATACAATGAGCAGTTCTTC
CDR3aa: CASSLGPRLVRYNEQFF

abundance: .
v_gene: TRBV5-1
d_gene: .
j_gene: TRBJ2-3
CDR3nt: TGCGCCAGCAGCTTTGGGGGCGGCACAGATACGCAGTATTTT
CDR3aa: CASSFGGGTDTQYF

abundance: .
v_gene: TRBV5-6
d_gene: .
j_gene: TRBJ2-7
CDR3nt: TGTGCCAGCAGCACCCCGGGGGACGCCTACGAGCAGTACTTC
CDR3aa: CASSTPGDAYEQYF

abundance: .
v_gene: TRBV5-1
d_gene: TRBD1
j_gene: TRBJ1-6
CDR3nt: TGCGCCAGCAGCTTGGGACAGGGTGGCTCACCCCTCCACTTT
CDR3aa: CASSLGQGGSPLHF

abundance: .
v_gene: TRBV6-1
d_gene: TRBD1
j_gene: TRBJ1-5
CDR3nt: TGTGCCAGCAGTGTCACGACAGGGGCCCAGCCCCAGCATTTT
CDR3aa: CASSVTTGAQPQHF

abundance: few
v_gene: TRBV29-1
d_gene: .
j_gene: TRBJ2-1
CDR3nt: TGCAGCGTCGCCCGTACGGGGACCTACAATGAGCAGTTCTTC
CDR3aa: CSVARTGTYNEQFF

abundance: .
v_gene: TRBV30
d_gene: TRBD1
j_gene: TRBJ2-3
CDR3nt: TGTGCCTGGCATCATGGACAGGGGTTAACAGATACGCAGTATTTT
CDR3aa: CAWHHGQGLTDTQYF

abundance: .
v_gene: TRBV7-3
d_gene: TRBD2
j_gene: TRBJ2-3
CDR3nt: TGTGCCAGCAGCATAACCGGGACTAGCGCGTCAGATACGCAGTATTTT
CDR3aa: CASSITGTSASDTQYF

abundance: .
v_gene: TRBV6-5
d_gene: .
j_gene: TRBJ1-5
CDR3nt: TGTGCCAGCAGACCGGGGGGGGGTAATCAGCCCCAGCATTTT
CDR3aa: CASRPGGGNQPQHF

abundance: .
v_gene: TRBV15
d_gene: .
j_gene: TRBJ1-2
CDR3nt: TGTGCCACCAGCAGAGTAGGGGAAGTGGGTGGCTACACCTTC
CDR3aa: CATSRVGEVGGYTF

abundance: few
v_gene: TRBV7-9
d_gene: TRBD1
j_gene: TRBJ1-2
CDR3nt: TGTGCCAGCAGCATCCTAGGGGGCGGGGACGGCTACACCTTC
CDR3aa: CASSILGGGDGYTF

abundance: .
v_gene: TRBV5-1
d_gene: .
j_gene: TRBJ1-5
CDR3nt: TGCGCCAGCAGCTTGGATTCAGGCCAGCCCCAGCATTTT
CDR3aa: CASSLDSGQPQHF

abundance: .
v_gene: TRBV2
d_gene: TRBD1
j_gene: TRBJ1-1
CDR3nt: TGTGCCAGCAGTGTTAACAGGGGCACTGAAGCTTTCTTT
CDR3aa: CASSVNRGTEAFF

abundance: once
v_gene: TRBV6-1
d_gene: .
j_gene: TRBJ1-2
CDR3nt: TGTGCCAGCAGTGAAGGGCCAAACTATGGCTACACCTTC
CDR3aa: CASSEGPNYGYTF

abundance: .
v_gene: TRBV11-3
d_gene: TRBD1
j_gene: TRBJ2-2
CDR3nt: TGTGCCAGCAGCCACACAGGGGGCGGGGAGCTGTTTTTT
CDR3aa: CASSHTGGGELFF

abundance: .
v_gene: TRBV7-3
d_gene: TRBD1
j_gene: TRBJ1-2
CDR3nt: TGTGCCACGGCTCGGACAGGGGGCGCTGGCTACACCTTC
CDR3aa: CATARTGGAGYTF

abundance: .
v_gene: TRBV6-1
d_gene: .
j_gene: TRBJ2-3
CDR3nt: TGTGCCAGCAGGGCGGGGGCCTCAGATACGCAGTATTTT
CDR3aa: CASRAGASDTQYF

abundance: .
v_gene: TRBV28
d_gene: .
j_gene: TRBJ1-5
CDR3nt: TGTGCCAGCAGTTCCCCACTCGGGGATGGCAATCAGCCCCAGCATTTT
CDR3aa: CASSSPLGDGNQPQHF

abundance: .
v_gene: TRBV19
d_gene: .
j_gene: TRBJ2-7
CDR3nt: TGTGCCAGTAGTATAGAAGCTGGCAGGGGGGCCGAGCAGTACTTC
CDR3aa: CASSIEAGRGAEQYF

abundance: .
v_gene: TRBV7-9
d_gene: TRBD1
j_gene: TRBJ1-1
CDR3nt: TGTTCCAGCAGCTTGACAGGGGTCAACACTGAAGCTTTCTTT
CDR3aa: CSSSLTGVNTEAFF

abundance: .
v_gene: TRBV7-9
d_gene: .
j_gene: TRBJ1-2
CDR3nt: TGTGCCAGCAGCCCCGGAGGGTATGGCTACACCTTC
CDR3aa: CASSPGGYGYTF

abundance: .
v_gene: TRBV10-1
d_gene: .
j_gene: TRBJ2-7
CDR3nt: TGCGCCAGCAGCCCCCAAACACCCCCCTACGAGCAGTACTTC
CDR3aa: CASSPQTPPYEQYF

abundance: .
v_gene: TRBV6-5
d_gene: .
j_gene: TRBJ1-4
CDR3nt: TGTGCCAGCAGTCCTCAATTAGGGGGTCGGGAAAAACTGTTTTTT
CDR3aa: CASSPQLGGREKLFF

abundance: .
v_gene: TRBV7-9
d_gene: TRBD1
j_gene: TRBJ2-3
CDR3nt: TGTGCCAGCAGCAGGGGGCGTGACACAGATACGCAGTATTTT
CDR3aa: CASSRGRDTDTQYF

abundance: .
v_gene: TRBV20-1
d_gene: TRBD1
j_gene: TRBJ2-5
CDR3nt: TGCGGGACAGGGGAGCGAGAGACCCAGTACTTC
CDR3aa: CGTGERETQYF

abundance: .
v_gene: TRBV6-4
d_gene: .
j_gene: TRBJ2-2
CDR3nt: TGTGCCAGCAGTGATTGGGGGGACACCGGGGAGCTGTTTTTT
CDR3aa: CASSDWGDTGELFF

abundance: .
v_gene: TRBV6-1
d_gene: .
j_gene: TRBJ2-1
CDR3nt: TGTGCCGGCGAGGACAGCAAGGGCTCCTACAATGAGCAGTTCTTC
CDR3aa: CAGEDSKGSYNEQFF

abundance: few
v_gene: TRBV2
d_gene: TRBD1
j_gene: TRBJ1-2
CDR3nt: TGTGCCATCGAACCTTTGGGACAGCCCAATGGCTACACCTTC
CDR3aa: CAIEPLGQPNGYTF